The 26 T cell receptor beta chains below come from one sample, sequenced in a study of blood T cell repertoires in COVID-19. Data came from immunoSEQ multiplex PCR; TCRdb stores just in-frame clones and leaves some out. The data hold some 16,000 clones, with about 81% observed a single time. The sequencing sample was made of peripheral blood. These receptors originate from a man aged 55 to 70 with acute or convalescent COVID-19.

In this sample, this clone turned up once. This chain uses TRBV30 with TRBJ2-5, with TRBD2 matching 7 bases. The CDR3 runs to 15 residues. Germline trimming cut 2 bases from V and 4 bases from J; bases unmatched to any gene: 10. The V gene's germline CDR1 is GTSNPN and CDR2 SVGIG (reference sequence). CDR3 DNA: TGTGCCTGGAGTTTAGAGGCAGGGAGGGGAGAGACCCAGTACTTC. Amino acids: CAWSLEAGRGETQYF.

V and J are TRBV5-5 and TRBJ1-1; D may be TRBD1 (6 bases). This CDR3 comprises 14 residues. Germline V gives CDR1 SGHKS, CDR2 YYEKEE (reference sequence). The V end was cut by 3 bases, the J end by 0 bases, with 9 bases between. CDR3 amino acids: CASSWGQLNTEAFF. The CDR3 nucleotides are TGTGCCAGCAGCTGGGGACAATTGAACACTGAAGCTTTCTTT.

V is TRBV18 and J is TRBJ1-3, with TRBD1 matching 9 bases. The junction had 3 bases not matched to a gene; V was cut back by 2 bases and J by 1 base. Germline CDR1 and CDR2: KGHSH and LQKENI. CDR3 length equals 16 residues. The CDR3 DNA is TGTGCCAGCTCACCAAGGGGGACAGGGTCTGGAAACACCATATATTTT. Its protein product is CASSPRGTGSGNTIYF. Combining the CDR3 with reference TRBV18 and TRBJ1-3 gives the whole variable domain NAGVMQNPRHLVRRRGQEARLRCSPMKGHSHVYWYRQLPEEGLKFMVYLQKENIIDESGMPKERFSAEFPKEGPSILRIQQVVRGDSAAYFCASSPRGTGSGNTIYFGEGSWLTVV.

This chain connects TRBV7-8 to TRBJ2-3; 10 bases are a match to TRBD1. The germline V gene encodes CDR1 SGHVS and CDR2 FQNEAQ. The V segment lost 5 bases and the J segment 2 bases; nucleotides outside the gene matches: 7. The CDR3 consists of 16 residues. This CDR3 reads CASSRRDRGNTDTQYF. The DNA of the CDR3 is TGTGCCAGCAGCCGGAGGGACAGGGGAAACACAGATACGCAGTATTTT.

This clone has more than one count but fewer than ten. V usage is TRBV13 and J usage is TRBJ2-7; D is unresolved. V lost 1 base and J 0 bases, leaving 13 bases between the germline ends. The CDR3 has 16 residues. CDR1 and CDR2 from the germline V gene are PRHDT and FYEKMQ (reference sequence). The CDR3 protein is CASSLDRLASSYEQYF. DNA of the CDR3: TGTGCCAGCAGCTTAGACAGATTGGCGAGCTCCTACGAGCAGTACTTC. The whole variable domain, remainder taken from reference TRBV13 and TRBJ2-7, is AAGVIQSPRHLIKEKRETATLKCYPIPRHDTVYWYQQGPGQDPQFLISFYEKMQSDKGSIPDRFSAQQFSDYHSELNMSSLELGDSALYFCASSLDRLASSYEQYFGPGTRLTVT.

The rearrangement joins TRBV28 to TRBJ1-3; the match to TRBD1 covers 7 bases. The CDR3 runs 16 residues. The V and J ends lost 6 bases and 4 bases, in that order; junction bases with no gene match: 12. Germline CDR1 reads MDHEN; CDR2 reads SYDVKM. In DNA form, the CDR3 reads TGTGCCAGCAGCCTCCGGGACAGCGGTCTCGGAAACACCATATATTTT. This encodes CASSLRDSGLGNTIYF.

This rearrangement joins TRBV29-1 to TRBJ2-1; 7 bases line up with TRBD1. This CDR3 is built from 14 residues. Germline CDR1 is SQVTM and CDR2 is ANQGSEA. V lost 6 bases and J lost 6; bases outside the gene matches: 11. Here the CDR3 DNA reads TGCAGCGTCAGTGCATCCTCAGGGGGCAATGAGCAGTTCTTC. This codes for CSVSASSGGNEQFF.

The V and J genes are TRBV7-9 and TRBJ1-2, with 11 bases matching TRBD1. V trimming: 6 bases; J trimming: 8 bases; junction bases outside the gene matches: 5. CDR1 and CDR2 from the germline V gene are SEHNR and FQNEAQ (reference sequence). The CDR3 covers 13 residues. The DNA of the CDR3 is TGTGCCAGCAGACCGGGACAGGGGGAAGGCTACACCTTC. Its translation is CASRPGQGEGYTF.

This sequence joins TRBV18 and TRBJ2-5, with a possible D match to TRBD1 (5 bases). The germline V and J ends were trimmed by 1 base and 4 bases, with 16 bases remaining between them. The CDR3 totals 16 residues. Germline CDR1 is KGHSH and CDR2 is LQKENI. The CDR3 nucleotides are TGTGCCAGCTCACCACGGCATGCAGGGATCCTAGAGACCCAGTACTTC. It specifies CASSPRHAGILETQYF. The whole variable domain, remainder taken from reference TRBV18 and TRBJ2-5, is NAGVMQNPRHLVRRRGQEARLRCSPMKGHSHVYWYRQLPEEGLKFMVYLQKENIIDESGMPKERFSAEFPKEGPSILRIQQVVRGDSAAYFCASSPRHAGILETQYFGPGTRLLVL.

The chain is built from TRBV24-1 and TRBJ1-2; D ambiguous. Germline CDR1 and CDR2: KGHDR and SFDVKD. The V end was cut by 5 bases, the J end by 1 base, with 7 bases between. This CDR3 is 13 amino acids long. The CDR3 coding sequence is TGTGCCACCAGTGGCAGTCTTAACTATGGCTACACCTTC. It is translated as CATSGSLNYGYTF.

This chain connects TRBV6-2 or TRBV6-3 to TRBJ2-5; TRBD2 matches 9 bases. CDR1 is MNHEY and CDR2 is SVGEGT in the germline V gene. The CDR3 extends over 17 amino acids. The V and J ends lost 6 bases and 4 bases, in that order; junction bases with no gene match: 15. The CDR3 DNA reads TGTGCCAGCAGCCCTAATCGCGGGGGGGCCCTCGGAGAGACCCAGTACTTC. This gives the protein CASSPNRGGALGETQYF.

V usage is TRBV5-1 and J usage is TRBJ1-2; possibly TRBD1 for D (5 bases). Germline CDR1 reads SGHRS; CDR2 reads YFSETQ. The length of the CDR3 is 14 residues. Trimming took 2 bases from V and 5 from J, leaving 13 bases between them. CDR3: CASSFSFQGYGYTF. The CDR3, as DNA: TGCGCCAGCAGCTTTTCATTCCAGGGATATGGCTACACCTTC.

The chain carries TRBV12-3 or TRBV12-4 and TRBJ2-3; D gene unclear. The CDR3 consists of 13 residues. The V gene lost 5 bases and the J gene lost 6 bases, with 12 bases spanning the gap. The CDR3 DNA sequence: TGTGCCAGCAGTCCCGAGGTCTGGGATACGCAGTATTTT. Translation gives CASSPEVWDTQYF.

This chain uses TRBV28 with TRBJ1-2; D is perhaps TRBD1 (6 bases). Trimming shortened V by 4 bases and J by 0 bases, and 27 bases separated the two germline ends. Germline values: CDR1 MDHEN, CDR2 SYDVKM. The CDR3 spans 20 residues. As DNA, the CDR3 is TGTGCCAGCAGTTCAATCTCGTCCCTCAGGGGTATACTAGCTAACTATGGCTACACCTTC. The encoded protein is CASSSISSLRGILANYGYTF.

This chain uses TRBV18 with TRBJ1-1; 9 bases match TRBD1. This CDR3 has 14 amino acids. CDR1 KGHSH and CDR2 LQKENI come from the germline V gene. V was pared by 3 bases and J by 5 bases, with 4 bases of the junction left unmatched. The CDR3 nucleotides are TGTGCCAGCTCACCGGGACAGGGTGAAACTGAAGCTTTCTTT. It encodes CASSPGQGETEAFF.

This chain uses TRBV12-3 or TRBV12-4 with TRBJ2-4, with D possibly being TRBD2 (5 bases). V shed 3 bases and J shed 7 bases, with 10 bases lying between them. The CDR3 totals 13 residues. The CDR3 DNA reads TGTGCCAGCAGTTTTGGGAGTTTGAACATTCAGTACTTC. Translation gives CASSFGSLNIQYF.

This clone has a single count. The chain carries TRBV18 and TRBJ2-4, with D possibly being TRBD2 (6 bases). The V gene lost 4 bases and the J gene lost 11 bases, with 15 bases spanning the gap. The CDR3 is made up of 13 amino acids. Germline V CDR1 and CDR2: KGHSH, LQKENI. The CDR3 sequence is CASSQGLSNVQYF. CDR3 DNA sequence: TGTGCCAGCTCACAGGGACTCTCAAATGTTCAGTACTTC.

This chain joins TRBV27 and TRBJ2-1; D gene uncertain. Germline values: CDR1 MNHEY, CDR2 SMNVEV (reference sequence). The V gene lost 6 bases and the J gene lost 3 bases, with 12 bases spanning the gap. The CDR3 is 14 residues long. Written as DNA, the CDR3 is TGTGCCAGCAGCGGCTTCAGGTTCTACAATGAGCAGTTCTTC. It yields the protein CASSGFRFYNEQFF.

CDR3: CASSSITQDTQYF. The CDR3 coding sequence is TGTGCCAGCAGCTCGATCACACAAGATACGCAGTATTTT. The chain combines TRBV7-3 with TRBJ2-3; D is ambiguous. This CDR3 is built from 13 residues. The V and J ends lost 4 bases and 5 bases respectively, with 10 bases between them. Germline CDR1 reads SGHTA; CDR2 reads FQGTGA.

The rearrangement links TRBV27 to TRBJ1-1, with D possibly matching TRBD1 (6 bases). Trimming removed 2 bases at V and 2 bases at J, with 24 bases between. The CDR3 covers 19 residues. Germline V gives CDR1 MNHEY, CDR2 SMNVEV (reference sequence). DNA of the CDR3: TGTGCCAGCAGTTTACTCCCCTGGGGGCGAGGAATTAGTAACACTGAAGCTTTCTTT. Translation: CASSLLPWGRGISNTEAFF.

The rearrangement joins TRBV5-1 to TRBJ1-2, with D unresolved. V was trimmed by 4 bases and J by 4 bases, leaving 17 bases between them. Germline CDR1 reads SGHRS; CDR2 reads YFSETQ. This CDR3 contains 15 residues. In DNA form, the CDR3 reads TGCGCCAGCAGCCCCGGTGGGGTAGGGAGCTATGGCTACACCTTC. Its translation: CASSPGGVGSYGYTF.

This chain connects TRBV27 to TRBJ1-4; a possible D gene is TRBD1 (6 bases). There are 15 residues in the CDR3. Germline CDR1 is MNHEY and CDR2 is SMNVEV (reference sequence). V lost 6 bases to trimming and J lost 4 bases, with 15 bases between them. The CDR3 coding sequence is TGTGCCAGCAGAAGAACAGGGTCCGGTAATGAAAAACTGTTTTTT. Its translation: CASRRTGSGNEKLFF.

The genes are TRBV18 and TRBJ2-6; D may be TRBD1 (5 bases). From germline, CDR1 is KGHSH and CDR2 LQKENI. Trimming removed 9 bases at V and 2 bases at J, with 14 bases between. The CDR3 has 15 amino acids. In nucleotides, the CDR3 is TGTGCCAGTCAACAAGGGGATGCTGGGGCCAACGTCCTGACTTTC. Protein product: CASQQGDAGANVLTF.

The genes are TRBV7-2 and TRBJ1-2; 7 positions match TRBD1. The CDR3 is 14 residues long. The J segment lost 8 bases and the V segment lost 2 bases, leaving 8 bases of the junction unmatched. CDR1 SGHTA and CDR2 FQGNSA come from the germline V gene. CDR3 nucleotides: TGTGCCAGCAGCTTAACAGGGGCGGCCAAAGGCTACACCTTC. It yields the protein CASSLTGAAKGYTF. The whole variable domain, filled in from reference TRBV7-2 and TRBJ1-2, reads GAGVSQSPSNKVTEKGKDVELRCDPISGHTALYWYRQSLGQGLEFLIYFQGNSAPDKSGLPSDRFSAERTGGSVSTLTIQRTQQEDSAVYLCASSLTGAAKGYTFGSGTRLTVV.

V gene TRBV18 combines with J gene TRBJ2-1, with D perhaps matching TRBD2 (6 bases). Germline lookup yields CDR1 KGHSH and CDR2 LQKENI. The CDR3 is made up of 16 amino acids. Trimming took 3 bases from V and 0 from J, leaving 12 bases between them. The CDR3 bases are TGTGCCAGCTCACCGAGACGGGGGAGCTCCTACAATGAGCAGTTCTTC. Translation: CASSPRRGSSYNEQFF. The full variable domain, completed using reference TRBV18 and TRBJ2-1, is NAGVMQNPRHLVRRRGQEARLRCSPMKGHSHVYWYRQLPEEGLKFMVYLQKENIIDESGMPKERFSAEFPKEGPSILRIQQVVRGDSAAYFCASSPRRGSSYNEQFFGPGTRLTVL.

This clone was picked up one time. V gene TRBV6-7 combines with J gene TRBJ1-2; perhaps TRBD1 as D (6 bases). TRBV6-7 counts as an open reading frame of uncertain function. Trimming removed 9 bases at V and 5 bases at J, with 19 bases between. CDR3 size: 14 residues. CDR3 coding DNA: TGTGCCAGACCAGACAGGCCGAGGCATTATGGCTACACCTTC. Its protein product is CARPDRPRHYGYTF.